Listed below are T cell receptor beta chains from one sample, sequenced in a study of technical replicates of blood from a few donors. The table came from immunoSEQ multiplex PCR; TCRdb's copy has only in-frame clones and leaves some out. Found here are 75,000 to 95,000 clones, 85% to 95% of them singletons; the top ten hold more than 0.25%. Sequencing was done on a sample of T cells isolated from PBMCs. All receptors come from a human donor in good health. The CDR3 runs from the conserved cysteine through the conserved F or W. The D gene is left open where the match is weak. Clone sizes are given selectively: once, few, many, or a class where the clone is expanded.

D	V	J	size	CDR3	DNA
.	TRBV5-1	TRBJ2-5	.	CASSLVAGSETQYF	TGCGCCAGCAGCTTGGTGGCCGGGTCAGAGACCCAGTACTTC
.	TRBV28	TRBJ1-1	few	CASSRKRGTEAFF	TGTGCCAGCAGCCGCAAAAGGGGCACTGAAGCTTTCTTT
TRBD2	TRBV7-8	TRBJ2-1	.	CASCGLATNEQFF	TGTGCCAGCTGTGGACTAGCGACGAATGAGCAGTTCTTC
.	TRBV19	TRBJ2-6	.	CASSMAVAGANVLTF	TGTGCCAGTAGTATGGCCGTGGCAGGGGCCAACGTCCTGACTTTC
TRBD2	TRBV2	TRBJ2-1	.	CASSELREPNEQFF	TGTGCCAGCAGTGAGTTGCGGGAGCCGAATGAGCAGTTCTTC
.	TRBV5-1	TRBJ2-3	.	CASSGGQPESDTQYF	TGCGCCAGCAGCGGAGGACAGCCCGAGTCAGATACGCAGTATTTT
TRBD1	TRBV18	TRBJ1-4	.	CASSPVDRASEKLFF	TGTGCCAGCTCACCCGTTGACAGGGCGTCAGAAAAACTGTTTTTT
.	TRBV5-1	TRBJ1-2	once	CASSLGSMGARGYTF	TGCGCCAGCAGCTTGGGGTCAATGGGGGCGCGAGGCTACACCTTC
TRBD2	TRBV6-5	TRBJ2-1	.	CASSLSGISYNEQFF	TGTGCCAGCAGTCTTAGCGGGATCTCCTACAATGAGCAGTTCTTC
TRBD2	TRBV6-5	TRBJ2-7	.	CASSYSTSGPGEQYF	TGTGCCAGCAGTTACTCTACTAGCGGGCCTGGGGAGCAGTACTTC
TRBD1	TRBV27	TRBJ1-4	.	CASSYTGTGREKLFF	TGTGCCAGCAGCTATACCGGGACAGGGAGGGAAAAACTGTTTTTT
.	TRBV19	TRBJ2-7	.	CASSTQSGYEQYF	TGTGCCAGTAGTACGCAGTCGGGATACGAGCAGTACTTC
.	TRBV12-5	TRBJ1-2	.	CASGLVLGKPYGYTF	TGTGCTAGTGGTTTGGTACTAGGGAAACCCTATGGCTACACCTTC
TRBD1	TRBV11-2	TRBJ2-7	.	CASSLNDRAYEQYF	TGTGCCAGCAGCTTAAATGACAGGGCCTACGAGCAGTACTTC
.	TRBV27	TRBJ2-3	.	CASSSSRESTDTQYF	TGTGCCAGCAGTAGCTCCAGGGAAAGCACAGATACGCAGTATTTT
TRBD1	TRBV5-1	TRBJ2-3	.	CASSLTSGGLDTQYF	TGCGCCAGCAGCTTAACTTCAGGGGGTCTAGATACGCAGTATTTT
.	TRBV30	TRBJ2-2	.	CAWTKTNTGELFF	TGTGCCTGGACCAAGACTAACACCGGGGAGCTGTTTTTT
.	TRBV6-1	TRBJ2-1	once	CASSGRSSYNEQFF	TGTGCCAGCAGTGGCCGGAGCTCCTACAATGAGCAGTTCTTC
TRBD2	TRBV7-6	TRBJ2-1	.	CASSLPRSGRPYNEQFF	TGTGCCAGCAGCTTGCCGCGTAGCGGGAGGCCCTACAATGAGCAGTTCTTC
TRBD2	TRBV27	TRBJ2-1	.	CASSFLGGRPGNEQFF	TGTGCCAGCAGTTTTCTGGGCGGGAGGCCGGGTAATGAGCAGTTCTTC
.	TRBV7-6	TRBJ2-6	.	CASSLYSGANVLTF	TGTGCCAGCAGTTTATACTCTGGGGCCAACGTCCTGACTTTC
.	TRBV5-4	TRBJ2-2	.	CASSSLAAAGELFF	TGTGCCAGCAGCTCCTTAGCGGCGGCCGGGGAGCTGTTTTTT
TRBD2	TRBV11-3	TRBJ2-1	few	CASSRGGRYNEQFF	TGTGCCAGCAGCCGGGGGGGACGCTACAATGAGCAGTTCTTC
TRBD1	TRBV9	TRBJ1-6	.	CASSVGQGAISPLHF	TGTGCCAGCAGCGTCGGACAGGGGGCGATTTCACCCCTCCACTTT
.	TRBV4-1	TRBJ2-7	.	CASSIHPGTPYEQYF	TGCGCCAGCAGCATACACCCCGGGACTCCCTACGAGCAGTACTTC
TRBD2	TRBV5-1	TRBJ2-3	.	CASSFWGLAGGDTQYF	TGCGCCAGCAGCTTTTGGGGACTAGCGGGGGGAGATACGCAGTATTTT
.	TRBV29-1	TRBJ2-3	.	CSVEYAGRHGDTQYF	TGCAGCGTTGAATATGCGGGGAGACATGGAGATACGCAGTATTTT